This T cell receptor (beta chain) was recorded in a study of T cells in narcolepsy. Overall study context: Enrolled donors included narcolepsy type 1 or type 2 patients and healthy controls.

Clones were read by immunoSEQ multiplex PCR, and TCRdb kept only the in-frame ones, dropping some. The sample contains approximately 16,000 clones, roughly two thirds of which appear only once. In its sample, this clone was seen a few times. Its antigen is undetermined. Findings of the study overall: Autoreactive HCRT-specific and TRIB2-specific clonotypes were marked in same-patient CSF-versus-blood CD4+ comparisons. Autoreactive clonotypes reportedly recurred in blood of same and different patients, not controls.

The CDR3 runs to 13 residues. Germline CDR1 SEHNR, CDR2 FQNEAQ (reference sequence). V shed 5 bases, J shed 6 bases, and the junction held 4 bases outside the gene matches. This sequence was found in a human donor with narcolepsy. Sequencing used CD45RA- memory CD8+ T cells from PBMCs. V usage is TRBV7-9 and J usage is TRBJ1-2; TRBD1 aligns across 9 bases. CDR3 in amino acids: CASSLTGGHGYTF. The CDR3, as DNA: TGTGCCAGCAGCCTGACAGGGGGTCATGGCTACACCTTC.